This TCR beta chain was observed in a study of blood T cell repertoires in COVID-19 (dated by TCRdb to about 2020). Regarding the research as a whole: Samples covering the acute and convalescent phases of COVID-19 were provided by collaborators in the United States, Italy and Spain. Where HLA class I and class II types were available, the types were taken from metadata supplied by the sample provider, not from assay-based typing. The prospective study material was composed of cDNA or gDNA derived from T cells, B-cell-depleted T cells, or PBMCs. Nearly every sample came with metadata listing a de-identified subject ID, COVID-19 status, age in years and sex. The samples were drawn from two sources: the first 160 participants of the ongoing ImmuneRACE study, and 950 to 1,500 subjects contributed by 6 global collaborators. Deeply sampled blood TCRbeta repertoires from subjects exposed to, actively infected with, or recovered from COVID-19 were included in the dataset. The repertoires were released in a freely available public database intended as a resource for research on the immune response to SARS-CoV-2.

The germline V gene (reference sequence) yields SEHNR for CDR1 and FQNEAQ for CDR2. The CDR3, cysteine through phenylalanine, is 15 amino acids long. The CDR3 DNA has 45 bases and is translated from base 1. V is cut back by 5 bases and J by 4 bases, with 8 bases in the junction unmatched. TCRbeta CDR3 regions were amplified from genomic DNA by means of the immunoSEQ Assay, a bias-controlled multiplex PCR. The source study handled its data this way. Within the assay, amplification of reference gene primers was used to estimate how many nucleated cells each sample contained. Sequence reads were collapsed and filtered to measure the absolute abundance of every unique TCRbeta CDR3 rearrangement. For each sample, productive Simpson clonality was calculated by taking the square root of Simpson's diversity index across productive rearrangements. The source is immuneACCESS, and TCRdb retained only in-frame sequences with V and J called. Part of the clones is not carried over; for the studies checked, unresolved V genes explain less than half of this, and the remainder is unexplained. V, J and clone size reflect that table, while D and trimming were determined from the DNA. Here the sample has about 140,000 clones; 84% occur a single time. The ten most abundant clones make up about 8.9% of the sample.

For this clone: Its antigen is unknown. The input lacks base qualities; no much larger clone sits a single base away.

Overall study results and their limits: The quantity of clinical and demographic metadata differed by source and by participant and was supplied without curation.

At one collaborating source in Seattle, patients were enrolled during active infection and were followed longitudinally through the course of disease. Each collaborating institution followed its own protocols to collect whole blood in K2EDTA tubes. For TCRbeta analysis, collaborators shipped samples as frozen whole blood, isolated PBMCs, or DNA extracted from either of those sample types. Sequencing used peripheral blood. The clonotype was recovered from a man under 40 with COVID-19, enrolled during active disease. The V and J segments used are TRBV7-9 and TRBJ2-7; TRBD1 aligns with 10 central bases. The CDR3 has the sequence CASSPRDRGLYEQYF. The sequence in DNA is TGTGCCAGCAGCCCCCGGGACAGGGGATTGTACGAGCAGTACTTC.